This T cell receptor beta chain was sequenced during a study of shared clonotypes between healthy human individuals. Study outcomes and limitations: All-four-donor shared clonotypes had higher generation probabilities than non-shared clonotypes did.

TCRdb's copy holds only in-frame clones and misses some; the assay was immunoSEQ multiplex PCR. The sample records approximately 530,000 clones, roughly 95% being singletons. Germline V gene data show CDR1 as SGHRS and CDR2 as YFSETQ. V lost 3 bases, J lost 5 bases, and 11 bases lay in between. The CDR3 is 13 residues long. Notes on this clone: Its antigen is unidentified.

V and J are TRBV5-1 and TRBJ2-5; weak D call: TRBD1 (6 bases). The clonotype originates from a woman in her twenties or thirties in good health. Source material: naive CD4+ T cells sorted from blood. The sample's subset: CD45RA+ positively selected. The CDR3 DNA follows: TGCGCCAGCAGCTGGACAGCCCGGGAGACCCAGTACTTC. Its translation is CASSWTARETQYF. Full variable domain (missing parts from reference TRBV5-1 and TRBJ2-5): KAGVTQTPRYLIKTRGQQVTLSCSPISGHRSVSWYQQTPGQGLQFLFEYFSETQRNKGNFPGRFSGRQFSNSRSEMNVSTLELGDSALYLCASSWTARETQYFGPGTRLLVL.